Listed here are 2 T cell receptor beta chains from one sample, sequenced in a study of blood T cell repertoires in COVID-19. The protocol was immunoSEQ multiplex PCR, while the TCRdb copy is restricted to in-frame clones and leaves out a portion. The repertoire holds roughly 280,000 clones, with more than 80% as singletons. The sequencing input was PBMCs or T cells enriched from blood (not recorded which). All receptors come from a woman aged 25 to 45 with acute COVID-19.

The CDR3: CASSVGEVSYNSPLHF. For the CDR3, the DNA is TGTGCCAGCAGCGTCGGAGAGGTCTCCTATAATTCACCCCTCCACTTT. This chain uses TRBV9 with TRBJ1-6, with unresolved D. Between the trimmed V and J ends, which lost 2 bases and 0 bases, there was a span of 9 bases. This CDR3 has 16 residues. Germline V gene lookup returns CDR1 SGDLS and CDR2 YYNGEE.

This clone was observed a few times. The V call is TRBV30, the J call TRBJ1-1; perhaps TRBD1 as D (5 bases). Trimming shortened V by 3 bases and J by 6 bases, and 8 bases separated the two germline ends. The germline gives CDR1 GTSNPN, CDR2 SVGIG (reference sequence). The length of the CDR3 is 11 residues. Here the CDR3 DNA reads TGTGCCTGGAGCCAGGGCTCTGAAGCTTTCTTT. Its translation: CAWSQGSEAFF. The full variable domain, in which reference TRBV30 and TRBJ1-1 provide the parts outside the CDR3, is SQTIHQWPATLVQPVGSPLSLECTVEGTSNPNLYWYRQAAGRGLQLLFYSVGIGQISSEVPQNLSASRPQDRQFILSSKKLLLSDSGFYLCAWSQGSEAFFGQGTRLTVV.